The 14 T cell receptor beta chains presented below share a single source sample, sequenced in a study of CD8 T cells in Susac syndrome. RNA in amounts of roughly 0.5 to 1 ug was reverse transcribed with random hexamers. MiXCR was run by TCRdb on the immunoSEQ multiplex PCR reads, yielding one entry per CDR3 protein. The sample lists approximately 190,000 distinct CDR3 sequences, just under 95% occurring once. Sequencing was carried out using CD8+ T cells from PBMCs. These receptors were obtained from a human donor with Susac syndrome.

The V gene is TRBV7-8, the J gene TRBJ1-2; D is ambiguous. CDR1 is SGHVS, CDR2 FQNEAQ, per germline. V lost 2 bases to trimming and J lost 3 bases, with 10 bases between them. This CDR3 is built from 14 residues. CDR3 protein: CASSLLVGDYGYTF. In DNA, the CDR3 is TGTGCCAGCAGCTTACTAGTCGGGGACTATGGCTACACCTTC.

There are a few counts of this clonotype. V gene TRBV27 combines with J gene TRBJ1-1; D is uncertain. The CDR3 has 13 residues. The germline V gene has CDR1 MNHEY and CDR2 SMNVEV (reference sequence). Trimming left V 5 bases short and J 4 bases short, with 11 bases between. The CDR3 DNA reads as TGTGCCAGCAGTCCGTTGGGTGGCACTGAAGCTTTCTTT. This codes for CASSPLGGTEAFF.

This chain links TRBV30 with TRBJ1-1; D uncertain. The length of the CDR3 is 11 residues. Germline values: CDR1 GTSNPN, CDR2 SVGIG (reference sequence). Trimming took off 3 bases at V and 8 bases at J, with 10 bases between the two ends. CDR3 sequence (DNA): TGTGCCTGGAGATGGCAGACAGAAGCTTTCTTT. This gives the protein CAWRWQTEAFF.

The V gene is TRBV6-5, the J gene TRBJ2-7; D may be TRBD2 (6 bases). Trimming removed 2 bases at V and 1 base at J, with 21 bases between. The CDR3 loop spans 18 amino acids. Per germline, CDR1 MNHEY and CDR2 SVGAGI. The chain's CDR3 is CASSYRPALKGRSYEQYF. CDR3 coding DNA: TGTGCCAGCAGTTACCGACCTGCCCTTAAGGGGAGGTCCTACGAGCAGTACTTC.

The chain uses TRBV20-1 and TRBJ2-1; D possibly corresponds to TRBD2 (5 bases). The CDR3 is 14 residues long. Trimming cost V 5 bases and J 8 bases, with 19 bases left between them. In germline, CDR1 is DFQATT, CDR2 SNEGSKA (reference sequence). CDR3 loop: CSAVTSWGTDEQFF. DNA of the CDR3: TGCAGTGCTGTAACTAGTTGGGGTACGGATGAGCAGTTCTTC.

The DNA of the CDR3 is TGTGCCAGCAGTTTCGCAGGGGCAACCTACGAGCAGTACTTC. Its translation: CASSFAGATYEQYF. This chain links TRBV27 with TRBJ2-7; perhaps TRBD1 as D (6 bases). Deletions cut 3 bases from V and 2 bases from J, with 11 bases between. The CDR3 runs to 14 residues. Germline CDR1 is MNHEY and CDR2 is SMNVEV (reference sequence).

The V gene is TRBV7-8, the J gene TRBJ2-7; D call uncertain. The CDR3 totals 13 residues. With 3 bases removed from V and 1 base from J, the gap between germline ends came to 7 bases. The germline V gene has CDR1 SGHVS and CDR2 FQNEAQ. Written as DNA, the CDR3 is TGTGCCAGCAGCTTCTCTCAGTCCTACGAGCAGTACTTC. It encodes CASSFSQSYEQYF. Full variable domain (remainder filled in from reference TRBV7-8 and TRBJ2-7): GAGVSQSPRYKVAKRGQDVALRCDPISGHVSLFWYQQALGQGPEFLTYFQNEAQLDKSGLPSDRFFAERPEGSVSTLKIQRTQQEDSAVYLCASSFSQSYEQYFGPGTRLTVT.

This clonotype was found once. The J gene is TRBJ1-1, the V gene TRBV5-6; D is possibly TRBD1 (5 bases). The length of the CDR3 is 16 residues. Per germline, CDR1 SGHDT and CDR2 YYEEEE. The V end lost 4 bases, the J end lost 0 bases, and 16 bases lay between the germline ends. The DNA of the CDR3 is TGTGCCAGCAGCCCCAATGGGGCCTGGATGAACACTGAAGCTTTCTTT. The encoded protein is CASSPNGAWMNTEAFF.

The chain is built from TRBV14 and TRBJ2-7; 15 bases agree with TRBD2. There are 20 residues in the CDR3. V dropped 4 bases and J dropped 3; count of bases not matched to a gene: 16. The germline V gene has CDR1 SGHDN and CDR2 FVKESK. This CDR3 reads CASSRERLGTSGGNYYEQYF. The DNA of the CDR3 is TGTGCCAGCAGCCGAGAGAGACTTGGGACTAGCGGGGGGAACTACTACGAGCAGTACTTC.

This chain joins TRBV7-9 and TRBJ2-1; D unresolved. In germline, CDR1 is SEHNR, CDR2 FQNEAQ (reference sequence). Between the trimmed V and J ends, which lost 2 bases and 6 bases, there was a span of 8 bases. This CDR3 has 13 amino acids. The CDR3 protein is CASSLIHLNEQFF. CDR3 bases: TGTGCCAGCAGCTTAATACACCTCAATGAGCAGTTCTTC.

The chain combines TRBV10-3 with TRBJ2-6; D ambiguous. This CDR3 region has 14 residues. Trimming left V 2 bases short and J 0 bases short, with 2 bases between. CDR1 and CDR2 (germline): ENHRY, SYGVKD. The CDR3 protein is CAISEPSGANVLTF. CDR3 DNA: TGTGCCATCAGTGAGCCCTCTGGGGCCAACGTCCTGACTTTC.

A word on this clonotype: Given the absence of the conserved phenylalanine or tryptophan at the CDR3 end, a read error is likely. This sequence joins TRBV12-3 or TRBV12-4 and TRBJ2-7; a weak D match, TRBD1 (5 bases). This CDR3 is built from 13 residues. V was cut by 2 bases and J by 3 bases, with 8 bases left in between. The CDR3 sequence is CASSLKGIYEQYL. The DNA of the CDR3 is TGTGCCAGCAGTTTAAAGGGGATCTACGAGCAGTACCTC.

The chain employs TRBV11-2 and TRBJ2-5; 11 positions match TRBD2. The CDR3 covers 18 residues. Germline V gene data show CDR1 as SGHAT and CDR2 as FQNNGV. The trim removed 1 base at V and 5 bases at J, leaving 12 bases unmatched. CDR3 sequence (DNA): TGTGCCAGCAGCTTAGGGACGACTAGCGGGATCGGCGGTGAGACCCAGTACTTC. This translates into CASSLGTTSGIGGETQYF.

V and J are TRBV7-9 and TRBJ2-1, with D possibly matching TRBD1 (6 bases). V was cut by 2 bases and J by 4 bases, with 21 bases left in between. Germline assignment: CDR1 SEHNR and CDR2 FQNEAQ (reference sequence). This CDR3 is built from 18 residues. In DNA, the CDR3 is TGTGCCAGCAGCTTACCTAACTTAGGGGGTCCTAAGTACAATGAGCAGTTCTTC. This encodes CASSLPNLGGPKYNEQFF.